This TCR beta chain was obtained from a study of vaccination and CD4 T cells after COVID-19. Overall study context: Median time from COVID diagnosis to post-COVID sampling was about 14 weeks (35 to 161).

The Oncomine TCR Beta short-read assay generated sequence data from the DNA of cultured CD4+ T cells. TCRdb reprocessed the PCR reads with MiXCR, giving one entry per CDR3 protein. The sample lists about 15,000 distinct CDR3 sequences, 35% to 50% seen once, with around 6% in the top ten. For this clonotype: Its specificity is unknown.

Germline CDR1 SNHLY, CDR2 FYNNEI. Deletions cut 3 bases from V and 5 bases from J, with 8 bases between. CDR3 size: 13 residues. The treatment is: approximately nine-day PBMC culture with coronavirus spike peptide pools or control peptides (ViraFEST assay). Positive PCR tests came between March and December 2020, ahead of the US Alpha, Beta and Delta variants. The clonotype comes from a human donor who had recovered from COVID-19. This chain uses TRBV2 with TRBJ1-5, with D possibly TRBD1 on 5 matching bases. The sample here was CD4+ T cells from blood, cultured in vitro, taken before SARS-CoV-2 vaccination. CDR3 sequence reads: CASSEGGDQPQHF. CDR3 nucleotide sequence: TGTGCCAGCAGTGAGGGGGGGGATCAGCCCCAGCATTTT.